Each of the 9 T cell receptor beta chains below was sequenced from the same sample in a study of blood T cell repertoires in COVID-19. This table comes from immunoSEQ multiplex PCR, and its TCRdb copy is limited to in-frame clones, with some not included. The sample consists of about 12,000 clones, nearly 95% of them appearing once. Sequencing was carried out using peripheral blood. The origin of the receptors is a woman in her 70s with active COVID-19.

The V gene is TRBV4-3, the J gene TRBJ1-5; 9 bases line up with TRBD1. Losses at the gene ends were 6 bases for V and 6 bases for J; bases not matched to a gene: 9. Germline CDR1 is LGHNA and CDR2 is YSLEER. The CDR3 loop spans 15 amino acids. CDR3 region: CASRADRGSSQPQHF. DNA of the CDR3: TGCGCCAGCAGAGCGGACAGGGGAAGCTCTCAGCCCCAGCATTTT.

J is TRBJ1-5 and V is TRBV12-3 or TRBV12-4; D is perhaps TRBD1 (5 bases). The CDR3 has 12 amino acids. V gave up 9 bases and J gave up 8 bases, with 14 bases separating them. CDR3: CASSQGFEPQHF. The CDR3 DNA is TGTGCCAGTTCCCAGGGATTTGAGCCCCAGCATTTT.

The chain links TRBV6-5 to TRBJ2-1, with 11 bases fitting TRBD1. Trimming at V came to 6 bases and at J to 5 bases, leaving 6 bases not matched to a gene. This CDR3 is 15 amino acids long. Germline V lookup: CDR1 MNHEY, CDR2 SVGAGI. The DNA for the CDR3 is TGTGCCAGCAGATTGGGGACAGGGGGGCACAATGAGCAGTTCTTC. Translation gives CASRLGTGGHNEQFF.

The chain links TRBV5-6 to TRBJ1-5; D is ambiguous. Germline V lookup: CDR1 SGHDT, CDR2 YYEEEE. The CDR3 sequence is 12 residues long. Trimming removed 1 base from V and 4 bases from J, with 3 bases in between. CDR3 nucleotide sequence: TGTGCCAGCAGCTTGTTAAATCAGCCCCAGCATTTT. Amino acids: CASSLLNQPQHF.

V and J are TRBV5-8 and TRBJ2-2; no definite D call. The CDR3 sequence is 16 residues long. The V gene lost 1 base and the J gene lost 1 base, with 11 bases spanning the gap. Germline-derived CDR1 and CDR2 are SGHTS and YDEGEE. Here the CDR3 reads CASSLLLPMNTGELFF. For the CDR3, the DNA is TGTGCCAGCAGCTTGCTACTACCCATGAACACCGGGGAGCTGTTTTTT.

The chain has TRBV3-1 (or the pseudogene TRBV3-2) and TRBJ2-7; D is possibly TRBD2 (6 bases). V lost 4 bases to trimming and J lost 6 bases, with 10 bases between them. The CDR3 runs 12 residues. Germline CDR1 LGHDT, CDR2 YNNKEL (reference sequence). CDR3 protein: CASSLGGVEQYF. CDR3 nucleotides: TGTGCCAGCAGCCTGGGGGGAGTCGAGCAGTACTTC.

The V and J genes are TRBV5-8 and TRBJ2-2; D perhaps matches TRBD2 (6 bases). V lost 1 base, J lost 2 bases, and 12 bases lay in between. The CDR3 has 16 residues. Germline values: CDR1 SGHTS, CDR2 YDEGEE. Written as DNA, the CDR3 is TGTGCCAGCAGCTTGTGGAGGGCGGTAAACACCGGGGAGCTGTTTTTT. It encodes CASSLWRAVNTGELFF.

V usage is TRBV30 and J usage is TRBJ1-4; tentative D call: TRBD1 (5 bases). Germline V gene lookup returns CDR1 GTSNPN and CDR2 SVGIG (reference sequence). Trimming took 3 bases from V and 4 from J, leaving 9 bases between them. This CDR3 comprises 13 residues. The CDR3 region is CAWRRGFNEKLFF. For the CDR3, the DNA is TGTGCCTGGAGACGGGGGTTTAATGAAAAACTGTTTTTT.

CDR3 loop: CATSRMRGYEQYF. The CDR3 DNA follows: TGTGCCACCAGCAGAATGCGAGGCTACGAGCAGTACTTC. V usage is TRBV15 and J usage is TRBJ2-7; D is unclear. The CDR3 is 13 residues long. Trimming took 2 bases from V and 3 from J, leaving 8 bases between them. Germline assignment: CDR1 LNHNV and CDR2 YYDKDF (reference sequence).